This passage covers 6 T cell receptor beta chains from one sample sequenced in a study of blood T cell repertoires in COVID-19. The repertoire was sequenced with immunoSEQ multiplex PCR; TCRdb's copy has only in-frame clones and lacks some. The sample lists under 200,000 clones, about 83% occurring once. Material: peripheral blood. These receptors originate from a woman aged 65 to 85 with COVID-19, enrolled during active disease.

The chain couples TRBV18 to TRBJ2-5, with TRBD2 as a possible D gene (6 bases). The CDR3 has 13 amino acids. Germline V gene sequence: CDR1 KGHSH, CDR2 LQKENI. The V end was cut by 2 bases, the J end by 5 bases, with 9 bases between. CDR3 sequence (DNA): TGTGCCAGCTCACCAGCGGGGTCGGAGACCCAGTACTTC. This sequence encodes CASSPAGSETQYF.

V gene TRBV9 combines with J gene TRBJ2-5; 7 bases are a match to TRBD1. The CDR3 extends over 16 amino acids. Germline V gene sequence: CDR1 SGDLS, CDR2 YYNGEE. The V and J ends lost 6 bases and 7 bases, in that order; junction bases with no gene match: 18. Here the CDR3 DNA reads TGTGCCAGCACCCCGGGACAGACGGTTGGTAGGGGGACCCAGTACTTC. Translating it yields CASTPGQTVGRGTQYF.

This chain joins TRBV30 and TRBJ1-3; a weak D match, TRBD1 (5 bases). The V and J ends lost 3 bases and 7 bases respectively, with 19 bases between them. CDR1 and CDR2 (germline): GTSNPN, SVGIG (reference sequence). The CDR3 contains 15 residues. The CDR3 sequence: CAWSPGLLQRNTIYF. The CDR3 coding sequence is TGTGCCTGGAGCCCGGGACTTCTCCAAAGGAACACCATATATTTT.

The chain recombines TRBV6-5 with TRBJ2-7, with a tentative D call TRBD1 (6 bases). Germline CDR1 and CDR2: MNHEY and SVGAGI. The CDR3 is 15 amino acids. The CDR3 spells CAAVTPGQGTYEQYF. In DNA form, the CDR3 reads TGTGCAGCAGTTACTCCGGGACAAGGAACCTACGAGCAGTACTTC.

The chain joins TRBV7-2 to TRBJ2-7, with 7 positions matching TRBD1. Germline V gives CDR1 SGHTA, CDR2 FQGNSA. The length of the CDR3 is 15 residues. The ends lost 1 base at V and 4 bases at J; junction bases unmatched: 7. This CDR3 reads CASSLVGTESYEQYF. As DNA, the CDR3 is TGTGCCAGCAGCTTAGTGGGGACAGAATCATACGAGCAGTACTTC.

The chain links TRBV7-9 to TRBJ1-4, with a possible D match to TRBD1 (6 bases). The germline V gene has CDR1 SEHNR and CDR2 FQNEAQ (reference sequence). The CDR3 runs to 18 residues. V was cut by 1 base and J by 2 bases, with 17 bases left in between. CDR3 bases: TGTGCCAGCAGCTTAGGGTCGGGGGGCGGATCGACTAATGAAAAACTGTTTTTT. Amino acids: CASSLGSGGGSTNEKLFF.